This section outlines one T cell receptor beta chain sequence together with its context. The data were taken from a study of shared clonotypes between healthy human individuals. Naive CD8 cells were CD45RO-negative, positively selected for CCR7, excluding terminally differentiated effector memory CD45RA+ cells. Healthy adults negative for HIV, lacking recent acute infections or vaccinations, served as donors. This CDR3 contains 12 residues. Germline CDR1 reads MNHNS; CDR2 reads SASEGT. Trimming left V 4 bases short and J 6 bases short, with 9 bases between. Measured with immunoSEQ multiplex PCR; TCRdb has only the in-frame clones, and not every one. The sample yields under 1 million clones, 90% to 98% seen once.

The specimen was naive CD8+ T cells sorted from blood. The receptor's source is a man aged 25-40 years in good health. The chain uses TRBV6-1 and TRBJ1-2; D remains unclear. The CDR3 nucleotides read TGTGCCAGCAGTGCCAGGCTCGATGGCTACACCTTC. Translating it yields CASSARLDGYTF.